A selection of T cell receptor beta chains follows, all from one sample in a study of beta chain features in type 1 diabetes. Sequenced by immunoSEQ multiplex PCR; TCRdb stores in-frame clones only, minus some. The top ten hold roughly 0.7% of the sample, which has 150,000 to 200,000 clones, approximately 8.7% seen once. The sample taken for sequencing was central memory CD4+ T cells from blood. These receptors came from a woman in her twenties or thirties with type 1 diabetes. CDR3s include the opening cysteine and the closing phenylalanine or tryptophan. A D gene is named only where the DNA matches it firmly. The size field is filled for only some rows; it gives once, few, many or a size class.

-	TRBV5-4	TRBJ2-1	-	TGTGCCAGTTCCGGAGTGGTTACTGAGCAGTTCTTC	CASSGVVTEQFF
-	TRBV5-4	TRBJ2-5	-	TGTGCCAGCAGGGGGAGTCAAGAGACCCAGTACTTC	CASRGSQETQYF
TRBD2	TRBV7-2	TRBJ2-7	-	TGTGCCAGCAGCTACTCAACTAGCGGGAGTTACGAGCAGTACTTC	CASSYSTSGSYEQYF
TRBD1	TRBV4-2	TRBJ1-2	-	TGTGCCAGCAGCCCCCGGGACAGGGGGCATGGCTACACCTTC	CASSPRDRGHGYTF
-	TRBV7-6	TRBJ1-2	-	TGTGCCAGCAGCCCGAATACAGGGAACTATGGCTACACCTTC	CASSPNTGNYGYTF
-	TRBV28	TRBJ2-6	few	TGTGCCAGCAGTCCCAACTCTGGGGCCAACGTCCTGACTTTC	CASSPNSGANVLTF
TRBD2	TRBV18	TRBJ2-5	-	TGTGCCAGCTCACCAATAGACGGCGGACTAGCGGGAGGCTGGGAGACCCAGTACTTC	CASSPIDGGLAGGWETQYF
-	TRBV11-2	TRBJ2-7	few	TGTGCCAGCAGCTTAGGTCCAGCCTACGAGCAGTACTTC	CASSLGPAYEQYF
-	TRBV5-1	TRBJ2-7	-	TGCGCCAGCAGCCCCCAGGGGTCCCACGAGCAGTACTTC	CASSPQGSHEQYF
-	TRBV30	TRBJ1-5	-	TGTGCCTGGAGTGTAGGGGGATCGCAGCCCCAGCATTTT	CAWSVGGSQPQHF
TRBD2	TRBV2	TRBJ2-1	-	TGTGCCAGCAGTTGGACTAGCGGGCAGATGTACAATGAGCAGTTCTTC	CASSWTSGQMYNEQFF
-	TRBV29-1	TRBJ2-3	few	TGCAGCGTTCTCGGGGTCACAGATACGCAGTATTTT	CSVLGVTDTQYF
-	TRBV28	TRBJ2-6	few	TGTGCCAGCAGCACAGGGTCTGGGGCCAACGTCCTGACTTTC	CASSTGSGANVLTF
-	TRBV6-1	TRBJ2-3	-	TGTGCCAGTAATTCTAGGTCAACTAGCACAGATACGCAGTATTTT	CASNSRSTSTDTQYF
TRBD2	TRBV25-1	TRBJ2-5	few	TGTGCCAGCAGTTCCTCTTGGCTAGCGGGGCAAGAGACCCAGTACTTC	CASSSSWLAGQETQYF
TRBD1	TRBV19	TRBJ1-5	-	TGTGCCAGTTTACCCGGGACAGAATTTAATCAGCCCCAGCATTTT	CASLPGTEFNQPQHF
TRBD2	TRBV9	TRBJ2-1	few	TGTGCCAGCAGCGCCCATAGCGGGAGTCTTCGAAATGAGCAGTTCTTC	CASSAHSGSLRNEQFF
-	TRBV18	TRBJ2-7	-	TGTGCCAGCTCACCTACTCAGGGTTACGAGCAGTACTTC	CASSPTQGYEQYF
TRBD2	TRBV2	TRBJ2-7	few	TGTGCCAGCAAGCCGGGACTACACTCCTACGAGCAGTACTTC	CASKPGLHSYEQYF
-	TRBV7-8	TRBJ2-3	few	TGTGCCAGCAGCCACAAGTGGACTAGCACAGATACGCAGTATTTT	CASSHKWTSTDTQYF
TRBD2	TRBV4-1	TRBJ2-5	-	TGCGCCAGCAGGGGACTAGCGGGGCGGAGAGAGCAAGAGACCCAGTACTTC	CASRGLAGRREQETQYF
TRBD2	TRBV2	TRBJ2-5	few	TGTGCCAGCAGTGACGGCGGGGGACAAGAGACCCAGTACTTC	CASSDGGGQETQYF